A single sample gave rise to the 2 T cell receptor beta chains below, sequenced in a study of regulatory T cells in long-lasting Graves disease. Stated time point: newly diagnosed GD, antithyroid drugs for less than 3 months. The TCR library was prepared using RNA isolated from PBMCs. With iRepertoire HTBI primers and Arm-PCR of CDR3 regions, TCR beta libraries were built. TCRdb re-derived calls from the multiplex PCR reads in MiXCR, one entry per CDR3 protein. The table lists over 350,000 distinct CDR3 sequences, 15% of them singletons. These same data were also listed under a study on T cells in Graves' hyperthyroidism and ophthalmopathy.

Sequencing used peripheral blood mononuclear cells (PBMCs), obtained at new diagnosis, from a patient treated with antithyroid drugs. The receptor set was obtained from a woman aged 40 to 55 with Graves disease.

The chain has TRBV19 and TRBJ1-1; 8 bases agree with TRBD1. The CDR3 is made up of 15 amino acids. The germline V gene encodes CDR1 LNHDA and CDR2 SQIVND (reference sequence). The trim removed 4 bases at V and 4 bases at J, leaving 8 bases unmatched. The CDR3 is CASSTPDRGPTEAFF. CDR3 nucleotides: TGTGCCAGTAGTACCCCAGACAGGGGTCCCACTGAAGCTTTCTTT.

This clonotype has only a few counts. This chain links TRBV18 with TRBJ2-3, with D possibly being TRBD2 (5 bases). This CDR3 comprises 15 residues. V was cut by 0 bases and J by 1 base, with 8 bases left in between. CDR1 and CDR2 from the germline V gene are KGHSH and LQKENI. CDR3 in amino acids: CASSPPRLRTDTQYF. The DNA for the CDR3 is TGTGCCAGCTCACCACCGAGACTACGCACAGATACGCAGTATTTT.